What follows are 28 T cell receptor beta chains derived from one specimen sequenced in a study of tumor and adjacent non-tumor tissue in lung cancer. A modified ARM-PCR protocol with three rounds of nested PCR amplified TCRbeta. TCRdb reprocessed the multiplex PCR reads with MiXCR, giving one entry per CDR3 protein. The sample contains under 140,000 distinct CDR3 sequences, approximately 84% of which appear only once. The template was RNA from unsorted bulk tissue. The sequencing sample was made of lung tumor tissue. These receptors all stem from a man between 65 and 85 years old with non-small cell lung cancer.

About this clonotype itself: The CDR3 does not close with the conserved phenylalanine or tryptophan, likely indicating a read error. The V call is TRBV5-5, the J call TRBJ1-5; a possible D gene is TRBD1 (5 bases). The CDR3 covers 14 residues. Germline assignment: CDR1 SGHKS and CDR2 YYEKEE (reference sequence). The V end lost 1 base, the J end lost 6 bases, and 11 bases lay between the germline ends. CDR3: CASSLRAQGQPQHS. The CDR3 DNA reads as TGTGCCAGCAGCTTGCGGGCGCAGGGTCAGCCCCAGCATTCT.

As to this clonotype: At one boundary the junction diverges from the germline segment, which might be a read error. The chain couples TRBV11-2 to TRBJ2-1; D gene ambiguous. This CDR3 region has 16 residues. Germline loops: CDR1 SGHAT, CDR2 FQNNGV. Here the CDR3 DNA reads TGTGCCAGCAGCTTAGTAAGTGGGAAAATATACAATGAACAGTTCTTC. Its protein product is CASSLVSGKIYNEQFF. The whole variable domain, remainder taken from reference TRBV11-2 and TRBJ2-1, is EAGVAQSPRYKIIEKRQSVAFWCNPISGHATLYWYQQILGQGPKLLIQFQNNGVVDDSQLPKDRFSAERLKGVDSTLKIQPAKLEDSAVYLCASSLVSGKIYNEQFFGPGTRLTVL.

The genes are TRBV4-2 and TRBJ2-5, with TRBD2 matching over 10 bases. CDR1 and CDR2 from the germline V gene are LGHNA and YNFKEQ. CDR3 length: 16 residues. V was pared by 9 bases and J by 5 bases, with 15 bases of the junction left unmatched. The CDR3 spells CASRQVVSGGGETQYF. The DNA for the CDR3 is TGTGCCAGTAGACAAGTCGTCAGCGGGGGGGGGGAGACCCAGTACTTC.

The chain has TRBV5-5 and TRBJ1-2; D gene unclear. The CDR3 covers 13 residues. V lost 2 bases and J 4 bases, leaving 9 bases between the germline ends. Germline V gives CDR1 SGHKS, CDR2 YYEKEE (reference sequence). In nucleotides, the CDR3 is TGTGCCAGCAGCTTTGATGAGTTCTATGGCTACACCTTC. Translated: CASSFDEFYGYTF. Full variable domain (outside the CDR3, taken from reference TRBV5-5 and TRBJ1-2): DAGVTQSPTHLIKTRGQQVTLRCSPISGHKSVSWYQQVLGQGPQFIFQYYEKEERGRGNFPDRFSARQFPNYSSELNVNALLLGDSALYLCASSFDEFYGYTFGSGTRLTVV.

Of note for this clonotype: This may be a read error: a much more frequent sequence differs by one nucleotide. This chain links TRBV20-1 with TRBJ2-7; 10 bases line up with TRBD2. This CDR3 region has 16 residues. Trimming cost V 0 bases and J 2 bases; bases outside gene matches: 7. The germline V gene has CDR1 DFQATT and CDR2 SNEGSKA (reference sequence). CDR3 residues: CSARDASGGVPYEQYF. DNA for the CDR3: TGCAGTGCTAGAGATGCCAGCGGGGGGGTCCCCTACGAGCAGTACTTC.

Turning to this clonotype: This may be a read error, as it is one base from a much larger clone. The CDR3 loop is CSARVGLAFSYEQYF. CDR3 DNA sequence: TGCAGTGCTAGAGTCGGTCTAGCTTTCTCCTACGAGCAGTACTTC. J is TRBJ2-7 and V is TRBV20-1; TRBD2 might be the D (5 bases). This CDR3 spans 15 amino acids. The V and J ends lost 1 base and 0 bases respectively, with 13 bases between them. Germline V lookup: CDR1 DFQATT, CDR2 SNEGSKA (reference sequence).

The V and J genes are TRBV6-2 or TRBV6-3 and TRBJ2-1; TRBD2 might be the D (6 bases). Germline V gene data show CDR1 as MNHEY and CDR2 as SVGEGT. There are 15 residues in the CDR3. V lost 9 bases and J lost 6, with 21 bases in between. The CDR3 DNA is TGTGCCAGGAGTCCGGGAGTAGGCAATAGCAATGAGCAGTTCTTC. Encoded protein: CARSPGVGNSNEQFF.

This clonotype has a count of ten or more. One end of the junction is discordant with germline, which a read error may explain. The V gene is TRBV6-2 or TRBV6-3, the J gene TRBJ2-7, with no clear D. This CDR3 is built from 14 residues. The germline V gene encodes CDR1 MNHEY and CDR2 SVGEGT. CDR3 coding DNA: TGTGGCAGCACCCTGGACGGCTCATCCTACGAGCAGTACTTC. It specifies CGSTLDGSSYEQYF.

With respect to this clonotype: At one end the junction does not follow the germline gene, possibly because of a read error. The chain recombines TRBV11-3 with TRBJ2-3, with D hard to call. There are 15 residues in the CDR3. Germline loops: CDR1 SGHNT, CDR2 YENEEA. This CDR3 reads CANTRQEVSTDTQYF. The CDR3 coding sequence is TGTGCCAACACCCGTCAGGAAGTAAGCACGGATACGCAGTATTTT.

A few counts support this clonotype. A much larger clone lies one base from this, so it may be a read error. The chain combines TRBV20-1 with TRBJ2-5; TRBD1 agrees at 11 bases. Germline V gene sequence: CDR1 DFQATT, CDR2 SNEGSKA (reference sequence). Trimming cost V 5 bases and J 9 bases; bases outside gene matches: 8. This CDR3 comprises 13 residues. CDR3 sequence: CSAGQGAGEAQYF. Here the CDR3 DNA reads TGCAGTGCTGGACAGGGGGCCGGGGAGGCCCAGTACTTC.

Concerning this clonotype: No conserved phenylalanine or tryptophan ends this CDR3, so it is likely a read error. This chain joins TRBV10-1 and TRBJ1-2; D ambiguous. The germline V gene encodes CDR1 WNHNN and CDR2 SYGVQD (reference sequence). The CDR3 is 15 amino acids. The CDR3 loop reads CTSSESRGQAYGYTL. The CDR3 DNA is TGCACCAGCAGTGAGTCGAGAGGCCAAGCCTATGGCTACACCCTC.

This clonotype was counted only a few times. A junction boundary mismatches the germline segment, possibly from a read error. The CDR3 loop is CASRLGPADGYTF. Here the CDR3 DNA reads TGTGCCAGCCGCTTGGGGCCTGCTGATGGCTACACCTTC. The chain employs TRBV11-2 and TRBJ1-2, with D possibly being TRBD1 (5 bases). The germline gives CDR1 SGHAT, CDR2 FQNNGV. This CDR3 spans 13 amino acids.

J is TRBJ1-1 and V is TRBV12-3 or TRBV12-4; no firm D call. V was pared by 3 bases and J by 5 bases, with 22 bases between. This CDR3 is 17 amino acids long. The DNA of the CDR3 is TGTGCCAGCAGTTTCGAGGGTCCGTCTCTGGTGGGAACTGAAGCTTTCTTT. It translates to CASSFEGPSLVGTEAFF.

On this clonotype itself: Since the CDR3 does not end with the conserved phenylalanine or tryptophan, this likely comes from a read error. No DNA is shown, since the ends of the CDR3 on it are uncertain; the CDR3 is the one TCRdb lists. This chain links TRBV5-1 with TRBJ1-4. Per the germline V gene, CDR1 is SGHRS and CDR2 is YFSETQ. Inclusive of both ends, the CDR3 amounts to 14 amino acids. CDR3 sequence: CASSLSTPNEKLFS.

The chain recombines TRBV7-9 with TRBJ1-1, with D possibly matching TRBD1 (5 bases). CDR3 length equals 12 residues. Germline V lookup: CDR1 SEHNR, CDR2 FQNEAQ (reference sequence). This chain's CDR3 is CGMTRDYTEAFF. As DNA, the CDR3 is TGTGGCATGACCAGGGACTACACTGAAGCTTTCTTT.

For this clonotype: At one boundary the junction diverges from the germline segment, which might be a read error. The rearrangement uses TRBV7-8 and TRBJ2-7; TRBD2 agrees at 9 bases. CDR3 length: 16 residues. In germline, CDR1 is SGHVS, CDR2 FQNEAQ. In DNA, the CDR3 is TGTGCCAGCAGCTACTCCGGGACTAGCATGACCTACGAGCAATACTTC. Protein product: CASSYSGTSMTYEQYF.

In this sample, this clonotype turned up once. The chain links TRBV6-2 or TRBV6-3 to TRBJ2-7; D unclear. The CDR3 is made up of 15 amino acids. Trimming stripped 6 bases from V and 3 bases from J, with 18 bases between. Germline loops: CDR1 MNHEY, CDR2 SVGEGT. The CDR3 is CASSRRQVSFYEQYF. The DNA of the CDR3 is TGTGCCAGCAGCCGCCGCCAAGTGAGCTTCTACGAGCAGTACTTC.

As to this clonotype: Lacking the conserved final phenylalanine or tryptophan, this CDR3 likely reflects a read error. This chain joins TRBV29-1 and TRBJ2-1, with a tentative D call TRBD2 (5 bases). The germline V gene has CDR1 SQVTM and CDR2 ANQGSEA. With 6 bases removed from V and 3 bases from J, the gap between germline ends came to 21 bases. The CDR3 runs 16 residues. The CDR3 spells CSVEGVPYWDYNEQFI. The DNA of the CDR3 is TGCAGCGTCGAGGGAGTCCCCTATTGGGACTACAATGAGCAGTTCATC.

To note about this clonotype: The CDR3 carries no conserved terminal phenylalanine or tryptophan, so it likely arises from a read error. The rearrangement links TRBV11-2 to TRBJ1-1; the D is unclear. The CDR3 extends over 16 amino acids. Germline CDR1 reads SGHAT; CDR2 reads FQNNGV. Here the CDR3 DNA reads TGTGCCAACAGCTTAGCGGAGATGTGGATGAACACTGAAGCTTTCTTA. Its translation is CANSLAEMWMNTEAFL.

The table lists this clonotype with a count of one. This may be a read error, as it is one base from a much larger clone. The chain employs TRBV29-1 and TRBJ1-6, with D hard to call. CDR1 and CDR2 (germline): SQVTM, ANQGSEA. This CDR3 comprises 13 residues. The CDR3 loop reads CSFEQELNSPLHF. Written as DNA, the CDR3 is TGCAGCTTTGAGCAAGAGCTTAATTCACCCCTCCACTTT.

This clonotype was detected ten times or more. The chain has TRBV2 and TRBJ2-7; D unclear. This CDR3 is built from 11 residues. CDR1 SNHLY and CDR2 FYNNEI come from the germline V gene. V dropped 4 bases and J dropped 3 bases, with 4 bases sitting between them. CDR3 nucleotides: TGTGCCAGCAGTGCCCACTACGAGCAGTACTTC. Translating gives CASSAHYEQYF.

Notes on this clonotype: One end of the junction fails to match germline, which may point to a read error. This rearrangement joins TRBV4-2 to TRBJ1-4; TRBD1 might be the D (5 bases). The CDR3 is made up of 17 amino acids. The germline gives CDR1 LGHNA, CDR2 YNFKEQ. CDR3 protein: CAGSQIPLGVANEKLFF. The CDR3 DNA is TGTGCCGGCAGTCAAATACCGTTGGGGGTAGCTAATGAAAAACTGTTTTTT.

Comment on this clonotype: A much larger clone differs from this one at a single base, so this may be a read error. V and J are TRBV5-5 and TRBJ2-1, with D hard to call. This CDR3 comprises 15 residues. Per the germline V gene, CDR1 is SGHKS and CDR2 is YYEKEE (reference sequence). This CDR3 is CASNLTFSSYNEQFF. CDR3 DNA sequence: TGTGCCAGCAACTTGACATTTAGCTCCTACAATGAGCAGTTCTTC.

Points on this clonotype: A read error may produce the germline difference seen at one junction end. This chain links TRBV12-5 with TRBJ1-2; tentatively, D is TRBD1 (6 bases). This CDR3 has 13 amino acids. Per germline, CDR1 LGHNT and CDR2 FRNRAP. CDR3 coding DNA: TGTGCTTGTGGCCGCACTGACAGGAGTGACTACACCTTC. Protein product: CACGRTDRSDYTF.

Notes on this clonotype: This likely comes from a read error, as the CDR3 has no conserved phenylalanine or tryptophan at its end. The rearrangement links TRBV11-3 to TRBJ2-5; TRBD1 aligns across 11 bases. CDR3 length equals 15 residues. Germline CDR1 and CDR2: SGHNT and YENEEA. Here the CDR3 DNA reads TGTGACAGCAGCCAAGGACAGGGGGCACACGTAACTCAGTACATC. It specifies CDSSQGQGAHVTQYI.

Worth noting for this clonotype: One end of the junction is discordant with germline, which a read error may explain. The chain employs TRBV5-4 and TRBJ2-3; D ambiguous. The CDR3 length is 15 residues. CDR1 is SGHNT, CDR2 YYREEE, per germline (reference sequence). The CDR3 reads CAISLSQTQTDTQYF. The CDR3 nucleotides are TGTGCCATCAGCCTATCCCAGACACAGACGGATACACAGTATTTT. Full variable domain (remainder filled in from reference TRBV5-4 and TRBJ2-3): ETGVTQSPTHLIKTRGQQVTLRCSSQSGHNTVSWYQQALGQGPQFIFQYYREEENGRGNFPPRFSGLQFPNYSSELNVNALELDDSALYLCAISLSQTQTDTQYFGPGTRLTVL.

The rearrangement joins TRBV6-6 to TRBJ2-4, with 7 bases lining up with TRBD1. The CDR3 covers 16 residues. Germline V gives CDR1 MNHNY, CDR2 SVGAGI (reference sequence). V dropped 5 bases and J dropped 4; count of bases not matched to a gene: 11. The CDR3 sequence is CASSGEQGLAKNIQYF. The CDR3 nucleotides are TGTGCCAGCAGTGGCGAACAGGGGCTCGCAAAAAACATTCAGTACTTC.

This chain connects TRBV11-2 to TRBJ2-1; 7 positions agree with TRBD1. This CDR3 has 13 residues. Germline V gene lookup returns CDR1 SGHAT and CDR2 FQNNGV. The CDR3 region has the DNA TGTCCCATCAGCTTGAACAGGGACAGTGAGCAGTTCTTC. It is translated as CPISLNRDSEQFF.